The sequence of this T cell receptor (beta chain) was determined in a study of T cells in Graves' hyperthyroidism and ophthalmopathy. Across the whole study: Sampling of peripheral blood happened at initial diagnosis, prior to any treatment.

This clonotype was counted at least ten times. Antigen: not known. The CDR3 sequence is 15 residues long. J gave up 6 bases and V 5 bases, and 4 bases lay outside the gene matches. CDR1 and CDR2 from the germline V gene are MDHEN and SYDVKM. The PBMCs had their origin in about 9.7 ml of fresh peripheral blood. The TCR beta CDR3 regions underwent amplification using RNA transcripts as the source. First-round RT-PCR with HTBI primers amplified the TCR CDR3 region. TCRdb itself ran the multiplex PCR reads through MiXCR, one entry per CDR3 protein. In the table there are around 300,000 distinct CDR3 sequences, 12% to 15% of which are singletons. Findings and limits, study-wide: Ophthalmopathy got predicted by the model a median about 6.5 months before its onset.

The specimen was blood. The chain couples TRBV28 to TRBJ2-3, with 14 bases identical to TRBD2. The receptor was isolated from a woman between 35 and 50 years old with Graves' ophthalmopathy. CDR3 in amino acids: CASSPRTSGRDTQYF. CDR3 sequence (DNA): TGTGCCAGCAGTCCACGGACTAGCGGGAGGGATACGCAGTATTTT.